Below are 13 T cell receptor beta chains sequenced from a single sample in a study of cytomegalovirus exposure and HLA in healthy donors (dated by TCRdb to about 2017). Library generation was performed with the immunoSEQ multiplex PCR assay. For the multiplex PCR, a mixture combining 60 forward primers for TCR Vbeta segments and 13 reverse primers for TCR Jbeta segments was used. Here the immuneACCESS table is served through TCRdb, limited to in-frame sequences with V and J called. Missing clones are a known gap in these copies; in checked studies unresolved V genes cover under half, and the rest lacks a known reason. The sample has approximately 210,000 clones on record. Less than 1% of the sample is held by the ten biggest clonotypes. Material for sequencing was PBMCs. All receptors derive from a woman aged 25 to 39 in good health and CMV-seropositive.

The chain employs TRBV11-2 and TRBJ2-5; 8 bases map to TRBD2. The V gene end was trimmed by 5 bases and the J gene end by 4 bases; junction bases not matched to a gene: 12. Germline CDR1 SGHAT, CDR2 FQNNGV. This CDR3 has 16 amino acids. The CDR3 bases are TGTGCCAGCAGCGGTAACCTCCGGGGGGGAGGAGAGACCCAGTACTTC. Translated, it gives CASSGNLRGGGETQYF.

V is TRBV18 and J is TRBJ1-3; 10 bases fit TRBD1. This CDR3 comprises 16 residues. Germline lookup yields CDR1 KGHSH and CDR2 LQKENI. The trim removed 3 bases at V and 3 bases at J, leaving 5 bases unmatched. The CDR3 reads CASSPGDRGYGNTIYF. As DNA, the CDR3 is TGTGCCAGCTCACCCGGGGACAGGGGATATGGAAACACCATATATTTT.

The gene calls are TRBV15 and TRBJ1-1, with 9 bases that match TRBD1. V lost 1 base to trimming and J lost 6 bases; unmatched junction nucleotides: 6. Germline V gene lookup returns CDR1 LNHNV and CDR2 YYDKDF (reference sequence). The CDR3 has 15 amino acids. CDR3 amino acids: CATSRGGQGTAEAFF. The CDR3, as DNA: TGTGCCACCAGCAGAGGTGGACAGGGGACCGCTGAAGCTTTCTTT.

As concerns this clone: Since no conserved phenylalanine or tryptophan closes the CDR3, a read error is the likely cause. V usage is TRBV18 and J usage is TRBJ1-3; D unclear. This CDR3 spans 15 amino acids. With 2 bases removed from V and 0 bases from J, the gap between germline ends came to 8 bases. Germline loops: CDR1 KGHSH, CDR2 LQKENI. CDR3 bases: TGTGCCAGCTCACCAGGCGGCCCCTCTGGAAACACCATATATTCT. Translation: CASSPGGPSGNTIYS.

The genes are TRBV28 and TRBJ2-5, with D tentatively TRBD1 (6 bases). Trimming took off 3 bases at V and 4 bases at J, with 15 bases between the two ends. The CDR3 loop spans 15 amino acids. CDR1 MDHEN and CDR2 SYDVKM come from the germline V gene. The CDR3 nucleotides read TGTGCCAGCAGTTTGTGCACAGGGAGTAGAGAGACCCAGTACTTC. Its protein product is CASSLCTGSRETQYF.

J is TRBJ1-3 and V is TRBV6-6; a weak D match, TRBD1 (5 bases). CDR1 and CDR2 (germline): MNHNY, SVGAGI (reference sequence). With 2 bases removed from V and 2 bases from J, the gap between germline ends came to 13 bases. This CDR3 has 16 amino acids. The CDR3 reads CASSYGLGAAGNTIYF. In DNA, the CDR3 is TGTGCCAGCAGTTACGGCTTAGGGGCAGCTGGAAACACCATATATTTT.

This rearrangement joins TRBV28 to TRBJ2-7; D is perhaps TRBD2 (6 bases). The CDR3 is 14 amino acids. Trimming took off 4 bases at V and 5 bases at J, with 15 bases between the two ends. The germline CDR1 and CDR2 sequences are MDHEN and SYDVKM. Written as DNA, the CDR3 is TGTGCCAGCAGTTCCCCGGGAGTCGGTGACGAGCAGTACTTC. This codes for CASSSPGVGDEQYF.

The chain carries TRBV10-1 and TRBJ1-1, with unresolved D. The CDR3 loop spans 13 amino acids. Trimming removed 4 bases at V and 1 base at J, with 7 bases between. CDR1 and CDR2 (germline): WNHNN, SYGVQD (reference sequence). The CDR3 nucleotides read TGCGCCAGCAGTGCGAACAGGAACACTGAAGCTTTCTTT. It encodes CASSANRNTEAFF.

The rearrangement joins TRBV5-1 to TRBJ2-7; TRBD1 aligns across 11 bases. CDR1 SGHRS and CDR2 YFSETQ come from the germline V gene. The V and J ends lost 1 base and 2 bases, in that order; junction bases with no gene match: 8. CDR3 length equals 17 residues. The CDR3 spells CASSLYPPGQGAYEQYF. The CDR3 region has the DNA TGCGCCAGCAGCTTGTACCCTCCGGGACAGGGGGCCTACGAGCAGTACTTC.

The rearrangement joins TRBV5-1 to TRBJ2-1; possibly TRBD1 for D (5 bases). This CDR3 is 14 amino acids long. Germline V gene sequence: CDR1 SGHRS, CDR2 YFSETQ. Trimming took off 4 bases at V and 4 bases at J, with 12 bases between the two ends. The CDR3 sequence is CASSPDREYNEQFF. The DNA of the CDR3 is TGCGCCAGCAGCCCCGACAGAGAATACAATGAGCAGTTCTTC.

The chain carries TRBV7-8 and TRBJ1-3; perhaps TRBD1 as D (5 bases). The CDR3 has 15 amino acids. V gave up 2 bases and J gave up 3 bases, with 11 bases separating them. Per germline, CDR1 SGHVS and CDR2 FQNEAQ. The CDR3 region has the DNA TGTGCCAGCAGCTTAATTCAGGGTGATGGAAACACCATATATTTT. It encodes CASSLIQGDGNTIYF.

The CDR3 here is CASRRDRVGDTEAFF. In DNA, the CDR3 is TGTGCAAGTCGCAGAGACAGGGTCGGGGACACTGAAGCTTTCTTT. This chain links TRBV12-2 with TRBJ1-1; whether TRBD1, the table's D call, matches the DNA was not checked. TRBV12-2 is reported as a pseudogene. The CDR3 covers 15 residues.

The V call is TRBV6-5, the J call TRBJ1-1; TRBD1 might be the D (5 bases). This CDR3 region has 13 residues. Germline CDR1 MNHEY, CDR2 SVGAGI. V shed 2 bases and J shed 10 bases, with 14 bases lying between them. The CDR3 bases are TGTGCCAGCAGTTACGACCCTTTGGGGGGAGCTTTCTTT. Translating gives CASSYDPLGGAFF.